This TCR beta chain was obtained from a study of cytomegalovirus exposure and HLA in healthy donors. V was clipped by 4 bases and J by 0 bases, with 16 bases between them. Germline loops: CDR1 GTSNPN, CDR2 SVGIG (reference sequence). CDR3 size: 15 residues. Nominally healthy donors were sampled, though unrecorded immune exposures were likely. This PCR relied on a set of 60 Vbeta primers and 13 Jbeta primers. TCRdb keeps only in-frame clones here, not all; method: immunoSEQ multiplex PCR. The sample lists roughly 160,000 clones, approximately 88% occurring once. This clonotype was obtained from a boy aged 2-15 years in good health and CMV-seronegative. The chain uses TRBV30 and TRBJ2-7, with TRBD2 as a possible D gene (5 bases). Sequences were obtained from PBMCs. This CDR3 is CAWNRADVSSYEQYF. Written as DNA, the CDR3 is TGTGCCTGGAATAGAGCGGACGTCTCCTCCTACGAGCAGTACTTC.